These T cell receptor beta chains were read from a single sample in a study of beta chain features in type 1 diabetes. TCRdb keeps only in-frame clones here, not all; method: immunoSEQ multiplex PCR. Among 620,000 or so clones listed, around 15% were seen once. The sequenced material came from naive CD4+ T cells from blood. The receptors stem from a man aged 18 to 30 in good health. Each CDR3 is given with its conserved first and last residue. The D gene is left open where the match is weak. Only some rows state a clone size, as once, few, many or a class for expanded clones.

abundance,j_gene,d_gene,len,v_gene,CDR3aa,CDR3nt
few,TRBJ2-5,NA,13,TRBV5-4,CASSQEHGETQYF,TGTGCCAGCAGCCAAGAGCACGGGGAGACCCAGTACTTC
few,TRBJ2-7,NA,13,TRBV7-9,CASNQPGTDEQYF,TGTGCCAGCAATCAGCCCGGGACGGACGAGCAGTACTTC
NA,TRBJ2-5,NA,16,TRBV4-2,CASSQAGSIKGETQYF,TGTGCCAGCAGCCAAGCAGGTTCCATCAAAGGGGAGACCCAGTACTTC
NA,TRBJ2-7,NA,12,TRBV7-2,CASSLGSYEQYF,TGTGCCAGCAGCTTAGGGAGCTACGAGCAGTACTTC
NA,TRBJ2-3,NA,15,TRBV5-1,CASSLERLLGDTQYF,TGCGCCAGCAGCTTGGAACGACTGCTCGGAGATACGCAGTATTTT
few,TRBJ1-2,NA,11,TRBV7-2,CASSPGPGSTF,TGTGCCAGCAGCCCTGGCCCCGGTAGTACCTTC
few,TRBJ1-6,NA,14,TRBV6-5,CASSYGQLGSPLHF,TGTGCCAGCAGTTACGGGCAGTTAGGGTCACCCCTCCACTTT
NA,TRBJ1-5,NA,14,TRBV19,CASSMRQGDQPQHF,TGTGCCAGTAGTATGCGCCAGGGTGACCAGCCCCAGCATTTT
NA,TRBJ1-2,TRBD1,14,TRBV5-4,CASSPYDRAYGYTF,TGTGCCAGCAGCCCATATGACAGGGCCTATGGCTACACCTTC
NA,TRBJ1-3,NA,14,TRBV19,CATEDLPSGNTIYF,TGTGCCACCGAGGACCTCCCCTCTGGAAACACCATATATTTT
few,TRBJ2-6,NA,13,TRBV18,CASSLPGANVLTF,TGTGCCAGCTCTCTCCCCGGGGCCAACGTCCTGACTTTC
NA,TRBJ1-1,NA,13,TRBV6-5,CASSYSVGTEAFF,TGTGCCAGCAGTTACTCGGTGGGCACTGAAGCTTTCTTT
NA,TRBJ2-2,NA,14,TRBV7-2,CASSLKGNTGELFF,TGTGCCAGCAGCTTAAAGGGAAACACCGGGGAGCTGTTTTTT
NA,TRBJ2-3,NA,15,TRBV7-9,CASSFTGGSTDTQYF,TGTGCCAGCAGCTTCACAGGTGGTTCCACAGATACGCAGTATTTT
NA,TRBJ1-2,NA,15,TRBV9,CASSLLDRANYGYTF,TGTGCCAGCAGCTTACTCGACAGAGCTAACTATGGCTACACCTTC
NA,TRBJ2-5,NA,13,TRBV27,CASGGWKGETQYF,TGTGCCAGCGGCGGATGGAAGGGAGAGACCCAGTACTTC
NA,TRBJ2-7,NA,12,TRBV7-2,CASSRRGYEQYF,TGTGCCAGCAGCCGAAGAGGGTACGAGCAGTACTTC
NA,TRBJ2-1,TRBD1,15,TRBV6-6,CASSPRQGPYNEQFF,TGTGCCAGCAGTCCCCGACAGGGCCCCTACAATGAGCAGTTCTTC
NA,TRBJ1-1,NA,15,TRBV15,CATSRDFGGNTEAFF,TGTGCCACCAGCAGAGATTTTGGGGGGAACACTGAAGCTTTCTTT
few,TRBJ1-6,NA,15,TRBV6-5,CASSYGQVYNSPLHF,TGTGCCAGCAGTTACGGTCAAGTGTATAATTCACCCCTCCACTTT
few,TRBJ1-2,TRBD1,14,TRBV5-1,CASSLMTGLRDYTF,TGCGCCAGCAGCTTGATGACAGGGCTGCGCGACTACACCTTC
few,TRBJ2-7,NA,16,TRBV7-2,CASSLEYREVRREQYF,TGTGCCAGCAGCTTAGAATACAGGGAAGTAAGGAGGGAGCAGTACTTC